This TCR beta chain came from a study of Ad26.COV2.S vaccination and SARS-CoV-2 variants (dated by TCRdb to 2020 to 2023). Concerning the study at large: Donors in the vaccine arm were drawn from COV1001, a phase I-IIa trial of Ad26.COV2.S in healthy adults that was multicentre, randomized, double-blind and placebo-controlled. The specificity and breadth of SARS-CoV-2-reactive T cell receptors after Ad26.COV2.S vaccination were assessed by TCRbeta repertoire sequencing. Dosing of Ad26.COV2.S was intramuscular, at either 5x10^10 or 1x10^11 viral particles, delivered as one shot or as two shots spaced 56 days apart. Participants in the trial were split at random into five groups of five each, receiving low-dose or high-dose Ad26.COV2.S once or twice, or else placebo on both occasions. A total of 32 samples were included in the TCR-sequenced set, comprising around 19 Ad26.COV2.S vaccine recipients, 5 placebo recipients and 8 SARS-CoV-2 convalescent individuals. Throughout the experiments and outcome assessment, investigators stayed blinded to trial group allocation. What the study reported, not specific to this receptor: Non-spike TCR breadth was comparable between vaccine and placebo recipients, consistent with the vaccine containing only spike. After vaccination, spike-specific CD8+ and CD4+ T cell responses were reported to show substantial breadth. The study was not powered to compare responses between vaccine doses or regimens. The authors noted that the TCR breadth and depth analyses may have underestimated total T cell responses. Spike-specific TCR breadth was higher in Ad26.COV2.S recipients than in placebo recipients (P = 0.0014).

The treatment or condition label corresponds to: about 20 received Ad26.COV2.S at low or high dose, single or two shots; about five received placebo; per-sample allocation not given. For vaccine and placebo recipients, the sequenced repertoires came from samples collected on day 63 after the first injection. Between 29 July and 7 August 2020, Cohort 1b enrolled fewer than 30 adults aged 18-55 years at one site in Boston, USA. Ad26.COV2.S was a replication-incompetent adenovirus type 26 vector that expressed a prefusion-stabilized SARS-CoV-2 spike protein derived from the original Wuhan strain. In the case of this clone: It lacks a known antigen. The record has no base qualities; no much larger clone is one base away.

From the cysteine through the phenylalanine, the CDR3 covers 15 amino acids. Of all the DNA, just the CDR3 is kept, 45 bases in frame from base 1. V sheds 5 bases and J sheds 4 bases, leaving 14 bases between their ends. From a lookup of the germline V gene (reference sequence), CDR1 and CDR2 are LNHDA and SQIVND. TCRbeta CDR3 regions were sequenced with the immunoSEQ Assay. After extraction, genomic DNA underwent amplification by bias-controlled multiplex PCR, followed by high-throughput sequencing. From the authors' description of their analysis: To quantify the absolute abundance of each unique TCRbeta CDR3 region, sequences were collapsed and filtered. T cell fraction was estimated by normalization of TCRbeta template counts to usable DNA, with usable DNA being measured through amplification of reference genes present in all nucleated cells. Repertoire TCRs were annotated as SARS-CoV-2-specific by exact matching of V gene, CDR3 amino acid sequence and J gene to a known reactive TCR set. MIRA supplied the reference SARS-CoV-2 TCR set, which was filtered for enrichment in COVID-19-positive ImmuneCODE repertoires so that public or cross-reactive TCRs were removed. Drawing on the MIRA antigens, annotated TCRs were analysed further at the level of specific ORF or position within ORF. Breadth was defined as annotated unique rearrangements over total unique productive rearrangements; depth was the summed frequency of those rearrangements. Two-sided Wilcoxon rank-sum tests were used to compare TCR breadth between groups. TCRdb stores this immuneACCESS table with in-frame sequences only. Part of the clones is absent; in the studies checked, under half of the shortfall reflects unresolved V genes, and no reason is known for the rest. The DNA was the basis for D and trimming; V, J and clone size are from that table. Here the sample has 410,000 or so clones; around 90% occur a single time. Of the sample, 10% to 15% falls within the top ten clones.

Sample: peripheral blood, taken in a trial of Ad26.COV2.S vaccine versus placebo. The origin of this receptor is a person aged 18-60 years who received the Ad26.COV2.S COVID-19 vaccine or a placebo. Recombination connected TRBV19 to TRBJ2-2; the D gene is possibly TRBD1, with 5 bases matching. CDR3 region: CASSDRDRRTGELFF. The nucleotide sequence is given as TGTGCCAGTAGTGACCGAGACAGACGCACCGGGGAGCTGTTTTTT.